This TCR beta chain was recovered during a study of blood T cell repertoires in COVID-19. The protocol was immunoSEQ multiplex PCR, while the TCRdb copy is restricted to in-frame clones and leaves out a portion. Of about 300,000 clones in the sample, roughly 91% were seen once. The germline V gene has CDR1 SGHTA and CDR2 FQGNSA. The CDR3 is 15 residues long. V trimming: 5 bases; J trimming: 9 bases; junction bases outside the gene matches: 11. This clone was counted once. The receptor was isolated from a woman aged 25 to 39 with COVID-19, enrolled during active disease. Material for sequencing was peripheral blood. The V gene is TRBV7-2, the J gene TRBJ2-5; TRBD2 matches at 11 bases. CDR3: CASSPTILAGEAQYF. The CDR3 region has the DNA TGTGCCAGCAGCCCTACCATACTAGCGGGGGAGGCCCAGTACTTC.